Described below is a single T cell receptor beta chain sequence and its context. Its specificity is unknown. Profiled with immunoSEQ multiplex PCR; TCRdb holds only in-frame clones, not every one. This sample yields about 70,000 clones, of which about 85% are seen a single time; roughly 1.2% belongs to the top ten. These data are taken from a study of T cell responses to AZD1222 COVID-19 vaccine. Whether given at about 4 or about 12 weeks, second doses were pooled. Study-level findings and limits: The CD4 TCRs associated with vaccination extended across spike and predominated at 160-218 and 743-854. In a largely white British group with more females than males, clonal diversity was possibly underestimated. Reportedly, close to half of spike-specific TCRs are directed against unmutated variant regions.

Germline CDR1 LGHNA, CDR2 YNFKEQ. V trimming: 5 bases; J trimming: 0 bases; junction bases outside the gene matches: 14. This CDR3 comprises 18 residues. The receptor was isolated from an adult who received the AZD1222 COVID-19 vaccine. The chain uses TRBV4-2 and TRBJ2-7; 9 nucleotides align to TRBD2. The sequenced sample was peripheral blood, obtained 28 days after the second AZD1222 dose. The CDR3 coding sequence is TGTGCCAGCAGCAAGGGGACTAGCCGACTGTTGGACTCCTACGAGCAGTACTTC. This sequence encodes CASSKGTSRLLDSYEQYF.